The clone carrying this T cell receptor beta chain was detected many times. Its matching antigen is unknown. The sample belongs to a study of neurological immune-mediated disorders. The sorted libraries drew on 950,000 to 1,000,000 T cells that were CD4+ or CD8+. Germline-derived CDR1 and CDR2 are SGHVS and FQNEAQ. Trimming shortened V by 2 bases and J by 0 bases, and 17 bases separated the two germline ends. The CDR3 contains 18 residues. Study observations and caveats: In HTLV-1-associated myelopathy, TCR clonal expansion was greatest, and in multiple sclerosis it was least, below healthy controls.

One entry per CDR3 protein, called by TCRdb with MiXCR from the 5' RACE reads. The sample records 35,000 to 55,000 distinct CDR3 sequences, nearly 6.5% being singletons. The rearrangement joins TRBV7-8 to TRBJ1-3; weak D call: TRBD1 (5 bases). Sample: CD4+ T cells from blood. This TCR came from a woman in her forties in good health. The CDR3 DNA reads as TGTGCCAGCAGCTTACTATTCGACAGTTTGTACTCTGGAAACACCATATATTTT. Amino acids: CASSLLFDSLYSGNTIYF.